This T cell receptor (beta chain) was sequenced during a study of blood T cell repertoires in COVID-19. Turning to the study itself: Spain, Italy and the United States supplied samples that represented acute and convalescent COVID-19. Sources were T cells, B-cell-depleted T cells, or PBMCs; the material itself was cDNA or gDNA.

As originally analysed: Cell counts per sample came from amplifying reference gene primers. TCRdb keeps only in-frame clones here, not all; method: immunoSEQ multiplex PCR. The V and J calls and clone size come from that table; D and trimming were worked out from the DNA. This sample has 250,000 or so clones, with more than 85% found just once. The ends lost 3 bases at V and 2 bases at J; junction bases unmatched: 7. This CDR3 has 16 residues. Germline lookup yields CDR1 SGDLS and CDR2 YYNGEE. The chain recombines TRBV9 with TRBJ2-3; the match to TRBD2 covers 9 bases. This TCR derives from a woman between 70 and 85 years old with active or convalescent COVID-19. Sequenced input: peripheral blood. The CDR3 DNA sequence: TGTGCCAGCAGCGATTCAGCGGGGGGAAACACAGATACGCAGTATTTT. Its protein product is CASSDSAGGNTDTQYF.